This T cell receptor beta chain was captured by sequencing in a study of early T cells in non-severe SARS-CoV-2 infection. MiXCR, run by TCRdb on the 5' RACE reads, gives a single entry per CDR3 protein. Found here are over 70,000 distinct CDR3 sequences, roughly 15% of them singletons; the top ten hold 3% to 5%. V was shortened by 1 base and J by 11 bases, with 11 bases between the two germline ends. Germline-derived CDR1 and CDR2 are MNHNS and SASEGT. The CDR3 is made up of 12 amino acids. The receptor was isolated from an adult who was a healthcare worker with PCR-confirmed SARS-CoV-2 infection or an uninfected control (not recorded which). V and J are TRBV6-1 and TRBJ1-1; no firm D call. Specimen: whole blood, collected at baseline. The CDR3: CASSEGYPRAFF. The DNA of the CDR3 is TGTGCCAGCAGTGAAGGTTACCCGAGGGCTTTCTTT.